These 2 T cell receptor beta chains were sequenced from one sample in a study of CD8+ T cells in alopecia areata. In each case, RNA was isolated and then reverse transcribed into cDNA as the sequencing template. Profiled with immunoSEQ multiplex PCR; TCRdb holds only in-frame clones, not every one. The repertoire has over 150,000 clones, 45% to 70% of them found once; the top ten carry roughly 5.3%. Material for sequencing was CD8+ T cells sorted from blood. These receptors were collected from a human donor in good health.

The genes are TRBV18 and TRBJ1-1; D gene ambiguous. The V gene's germline CDR1 is KGHSH and CDR2 LQKENI. Trimming cost V 0 bases and J 6 bases, with 8 bases left between them. The CDR3 totals 13 residues. CDR3 sequence (DNA): TGTGCCAGCTCACCACCGGCAGCACCTGAAGCTTTCTTT. Its translation is CASSPPAAPEAFF.

A few counts support this clone. The J gene is TRBJ2-5, the V gene TRBV4-1, with D uncertain. The CDR3 covers 14 residues. Germline V CDR1 and CDR2: MGHRA, YSYEKL. Trimming cost V 1 base and J 2 bases, with 8 bases left between them. CDR3 DNA sequence: TGCGCCAGCAGCCAAGTGGATGGGCAAGAGACCCAGTACTTC. Its protein product is CASSQVDGQETQYF.